This T cell receptor (beta chain) is from a study of blood T cells in healthy people across ages. Study background: Per two T cells, about one barcoded beta molecule was captured through template switching.

Study findings and constraints: Strong correlation linked observed beta diversity and percent naive T cells.

The V gene's germline CDR1 is SGDLS and CDR2 YYNGEE. Trimming at V came to 4 bases and at J to 5 bases, leaving 7 bases not matched to a gene. CDR3 length equals 15 residues. This clonotype turned up a few times. Its target is not known. Primers used in a second PCR of roughly 6 to 11 cycles were a sample-barcoded 5' primer and a J-beta primer mix. Sequencing of every sample gave 2.5 million or more CDR3-containing paired-end reads. A single record per CDR3 protein comes from TCRdb applying MiXCR to the 5' RACE reads. The sample has 780,000 or so distinct CDR3 sequences, 20% to 30% seen once. A further study also used this sample, focusing on T cells of mothers and their children. That work adds: Primer M1S, used in the second PCR, introduced sample barcodes and 2-4 random nucleotides.

Specimen: blood. The sequence was collected from a boy aged 5-17 years in good health. The chain couples TRBV9 to TRBJ2-7; 12 nucleotides agree with TRBD2. As DNA, the CDR3 is TGTGCCAGCAGCTCCCGACTAGCGGGAGAGCACGAGCAGTACTTC. Its protein is CASSSRLAGEHEQYF.